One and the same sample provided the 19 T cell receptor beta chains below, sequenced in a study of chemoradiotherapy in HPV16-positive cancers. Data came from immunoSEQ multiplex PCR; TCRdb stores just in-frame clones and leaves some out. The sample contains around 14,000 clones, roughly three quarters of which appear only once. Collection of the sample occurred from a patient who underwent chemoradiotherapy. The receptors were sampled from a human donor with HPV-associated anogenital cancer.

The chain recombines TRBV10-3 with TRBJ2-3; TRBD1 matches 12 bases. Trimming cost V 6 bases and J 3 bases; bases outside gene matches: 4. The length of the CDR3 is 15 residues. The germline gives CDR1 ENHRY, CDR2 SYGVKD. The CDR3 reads CAISGDRGRTDTQYF. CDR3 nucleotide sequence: TGTGCCATCAGCGGGGACAGGGGGCGGACAGATACGCAGTATTTT.

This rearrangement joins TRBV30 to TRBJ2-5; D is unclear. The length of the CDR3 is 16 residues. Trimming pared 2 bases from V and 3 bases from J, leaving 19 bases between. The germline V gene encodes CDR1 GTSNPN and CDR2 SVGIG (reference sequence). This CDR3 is CAWSRPYASAKETQYF. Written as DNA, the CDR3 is TGTGCCTGGAGTCGGCCTTACGCGTCGGCAAAAGAGACCCAGTACTTC.

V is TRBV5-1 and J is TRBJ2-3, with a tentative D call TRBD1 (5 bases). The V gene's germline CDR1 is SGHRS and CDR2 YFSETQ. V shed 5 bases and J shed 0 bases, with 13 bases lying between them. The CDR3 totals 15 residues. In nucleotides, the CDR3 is TGCGCCAGCAGACCCGATGGGGCCAGCACAGATACGCAGTATTTT. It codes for CASRPDGASTDTQYF.

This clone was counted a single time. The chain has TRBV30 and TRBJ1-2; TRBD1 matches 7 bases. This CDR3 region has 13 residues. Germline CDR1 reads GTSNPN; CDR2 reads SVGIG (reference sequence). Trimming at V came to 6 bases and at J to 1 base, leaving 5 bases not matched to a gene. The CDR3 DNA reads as TGTGCCTGCCAGGGGGGGAATAACTATGGCTACACCTTC. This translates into CACQGGNNYGYTF.

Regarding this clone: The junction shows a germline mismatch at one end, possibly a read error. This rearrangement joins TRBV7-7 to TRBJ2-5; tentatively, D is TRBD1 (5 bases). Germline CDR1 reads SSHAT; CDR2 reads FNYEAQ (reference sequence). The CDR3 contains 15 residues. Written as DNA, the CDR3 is TGTGCTAGCAGCCCGATCTTAGGGGTCCAAGAGACCCAGTACTTC. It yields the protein CASSPILGVQETQYF.

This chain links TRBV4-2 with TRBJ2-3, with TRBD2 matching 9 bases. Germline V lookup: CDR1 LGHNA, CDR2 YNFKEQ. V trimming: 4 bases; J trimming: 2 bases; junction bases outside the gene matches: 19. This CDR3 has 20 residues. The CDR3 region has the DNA TGTGCCAGCAGCCCACAGAGCGGGGGGTCCCCCATTCTCGACACAGATACGCAGTATTTT. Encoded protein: CASSPQSGGSPILDTDTQYF.

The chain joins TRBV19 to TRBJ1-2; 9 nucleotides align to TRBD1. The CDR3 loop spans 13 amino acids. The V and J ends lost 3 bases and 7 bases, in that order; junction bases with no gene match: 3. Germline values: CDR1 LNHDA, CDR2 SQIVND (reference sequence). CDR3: CASSMGQGVGYTF. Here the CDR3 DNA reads TGTGCCAGTAGTATGGGACAGGGAGTTGGCTACACCTTC. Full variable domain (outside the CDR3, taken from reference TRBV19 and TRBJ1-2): DGGITQSPKYLFRKEGQNVTLSCEQNLNHDAMYWYRQDPGQGLRLIYYSQIVNDFQKGDIAEGYSVSREKKESFPLTVTSAQKNPTAFYLCASSMGQGVGYTFGSGTRLTVV.

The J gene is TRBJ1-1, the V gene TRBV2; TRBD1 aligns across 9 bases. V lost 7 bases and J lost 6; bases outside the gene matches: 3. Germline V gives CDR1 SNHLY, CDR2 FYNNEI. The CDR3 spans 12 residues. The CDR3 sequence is CASITGGSEAFF. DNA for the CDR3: TGTGCCAGCATAACAGGGGGCTCTGAAGCTTTCTTT.

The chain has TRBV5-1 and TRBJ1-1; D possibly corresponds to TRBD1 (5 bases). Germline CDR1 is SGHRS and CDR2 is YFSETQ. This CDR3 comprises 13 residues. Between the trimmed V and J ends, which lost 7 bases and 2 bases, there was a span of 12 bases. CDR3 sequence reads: CASRAGTNTEAFF. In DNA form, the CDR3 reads TGCGCCAGCCGGGCTGGGACCAACACTGAAGCTTTCTTT.

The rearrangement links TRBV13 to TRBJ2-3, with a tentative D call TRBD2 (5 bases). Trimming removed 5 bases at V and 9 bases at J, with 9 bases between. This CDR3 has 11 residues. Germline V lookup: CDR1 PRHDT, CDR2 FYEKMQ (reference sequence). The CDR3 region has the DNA TGTGCCAGCAGCAAAAGGGAGACGCAGTATTTT. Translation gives CASSKRETQYF.

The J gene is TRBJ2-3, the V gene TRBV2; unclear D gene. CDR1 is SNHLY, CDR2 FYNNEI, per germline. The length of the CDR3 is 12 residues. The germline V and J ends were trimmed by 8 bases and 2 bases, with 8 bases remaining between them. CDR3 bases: TGTGCCAGCTCTGGCCTCACAGATACGCAGTATTTT. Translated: CASSGLTDTQYF.

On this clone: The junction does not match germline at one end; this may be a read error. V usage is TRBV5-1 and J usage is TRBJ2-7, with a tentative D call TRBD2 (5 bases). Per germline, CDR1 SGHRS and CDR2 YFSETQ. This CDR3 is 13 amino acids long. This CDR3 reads CASSFTGSYKQYF. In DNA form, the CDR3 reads TGCGCCAGCAGCTTTACGGGGTCCTACAAGCAGTACTTC.

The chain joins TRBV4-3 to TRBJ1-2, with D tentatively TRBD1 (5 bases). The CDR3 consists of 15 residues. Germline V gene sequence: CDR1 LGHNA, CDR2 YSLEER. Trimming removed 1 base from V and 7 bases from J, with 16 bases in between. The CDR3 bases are TGCGCCAGCAGCCAAGGAGGTACCAGGGTCGGTGGCTACACCTTC. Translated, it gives CASSQGGTRVGGYTF.

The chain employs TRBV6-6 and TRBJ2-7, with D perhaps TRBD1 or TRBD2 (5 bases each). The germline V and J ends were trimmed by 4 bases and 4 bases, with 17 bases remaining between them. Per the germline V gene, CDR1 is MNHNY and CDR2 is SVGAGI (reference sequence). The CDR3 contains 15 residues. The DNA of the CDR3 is TGTGCCAGCAGTTCCGGGGACCTCCTTGGTTACGAGCAGTACTTC. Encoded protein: CASSSGDLLGYEQYF.

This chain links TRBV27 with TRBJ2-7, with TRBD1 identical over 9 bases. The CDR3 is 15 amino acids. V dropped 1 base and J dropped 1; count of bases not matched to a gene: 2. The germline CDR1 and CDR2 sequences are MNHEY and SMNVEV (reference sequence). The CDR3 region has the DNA TGTGCCAGCAGTTTATTCGGGACAGGGTCCTACGAGCAGTACTTC. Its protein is CASSLFGTGSYEQYF.

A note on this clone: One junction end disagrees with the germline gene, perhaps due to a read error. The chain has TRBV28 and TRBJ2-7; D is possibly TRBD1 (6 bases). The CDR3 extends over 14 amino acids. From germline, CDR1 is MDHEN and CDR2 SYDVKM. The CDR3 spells CASKEVQGYHEQYF. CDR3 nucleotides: TGTGCAAGCAAGGAGGTCCAGGGGTACCACGAGCAGTACTTC. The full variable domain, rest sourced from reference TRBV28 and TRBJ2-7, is DVKVTQSSRYLVKRTGEKVFLECVQDMDHENMFWYRQDPGLGLRLIYFSYDVKMKEKGDIPEGYSVSREKKERFSLILESASTNQTSMYLCASKEVQGYHEQYFGPGTRLTVT.

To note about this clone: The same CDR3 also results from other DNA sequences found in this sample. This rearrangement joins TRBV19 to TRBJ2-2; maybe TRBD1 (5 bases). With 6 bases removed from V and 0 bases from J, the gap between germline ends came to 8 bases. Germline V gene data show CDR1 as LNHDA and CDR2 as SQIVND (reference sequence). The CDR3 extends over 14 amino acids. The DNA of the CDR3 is TGTGCCAGTAGAGACAGAGCGAACACCGGGGAGCTGTTTTTT. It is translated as CASRDRANTGELFF.

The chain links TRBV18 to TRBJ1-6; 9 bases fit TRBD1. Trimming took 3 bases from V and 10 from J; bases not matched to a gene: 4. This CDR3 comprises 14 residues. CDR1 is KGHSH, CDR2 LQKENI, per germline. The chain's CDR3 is CASSPGQGGSPLHF. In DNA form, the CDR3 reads TGTGCCAGCTCACCGGGACAGGGTGGATCACCCCTCCACTTT.

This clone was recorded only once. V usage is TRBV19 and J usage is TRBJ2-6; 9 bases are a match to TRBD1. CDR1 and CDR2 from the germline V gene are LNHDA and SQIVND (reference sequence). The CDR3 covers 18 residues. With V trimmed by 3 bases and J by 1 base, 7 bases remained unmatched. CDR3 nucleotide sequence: TGTGCCAGTAGTATCGGACAGGGGCCAATTTCTGGGGCCAACGTCCTGACTTTC. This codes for CASSIGQGPISGANVLTF.